These 26 T cell receptor beta chains came from one sample sequenced in a study of blood T cell repertoires in COVID-19. Generated by immunoSEQ multiplex PCR, the TCRdb table keeps only in-frame clones and is missing some. The sample carries tens of thousands of clones, 65% to 85% recorded once. Source material: peripheral blood. All receptors come from a human donor in a cohort sampled during active COVID-19.

This chain links TRBV6-1 with TRBJ1-5; D gene ambiguous. The length of the CDR3 is 18 residues. Germline CDR1 is MNHNS and CDR2 is SASEGT. V dropped 0 bases and J dropped 7 bases, with 22 bases sitting between them. CDR3 nucleotide sequence: TGTGCCAGCAGTGAAGCGCGATTTTTTCGGGGTGCTCGGCAGCCCCAGCATTTT. Protein: CASSEARFFRGARQPQHF.

This clone was observed once. CDR3 protein: CASSLERPGRGAPSSYNEQFF. CDR3 bases: TGTGCCAGCAGCTTAGAGCGTCCGGGGCGGGGGGCTCCGAGCTCCTACAATGAGCAGTTCTTC. The V gene is TRBV7-8, the J gene TRBJ2-1; 8 nucleotides line up with TRBD2. The CDR3 covers 21 residues. The ends lost 1 base at V and 0 bases at J; junction bases unmatched: 17. Germline V gives CDR1 SGHVS, CDR2 FQNEAQ.

On this clone itself: A read error may account for a junction end that differs from germline. The J gene is TRBJ2-1, the V gene TRBV24-1; 7 bases align to TRBD2. The germline V gene encodes CDR1 KGHDR and CDR2 SFDVKD. This CDR3 region has 14 residues. The CDR3 DNA reads TGTGCCACGAGTGAATTTGGGGAGGGAGATGAGCAGTTCTTC. Translation: CATSEFGEGDEQFF.

The chain couples TRBV5-1 to TRBJ1-4; maybe TRBD1 (6 bases). The germline V and J ends were trimmed by 4 bases and 0 bases, with 13 bases remaining between them. CDR3 size: 16 residues. Germline lookup yields CDR1 SGHRS and CDR2 YFSETQ. This chain's CDR3 is CASSVQGFATNEKLFF. The CDR3 DNA reads TGCGCCAGCAGCGTACAGGGTTTCGCAACTAATGAAAAACTGTTTTTT.

This chain joins TRBV27 and TRBJ2-7; a weak D match, TRBD2 (5 bases). The CDR3 has 11 residues. The V gene lost 5 bases and the J gene lost 3 bases, with 5 bases spanning the gap. Per the germline V gene, CDR1 is MNHEY and CDR2 is SMNVEV (reference sequence). The CDR3: CASSEGYEQYF. The CDR3 nucleotides read TGTGCCAGCAGTGAGGGCTACGAGCAGTACTTC.

A single count supports this clone. This sequence joins TRBV7-8 and TRBJ2-7, with 8 bases matching TRBD1. CDR1 and CDR2 from the germline V gene are SGHVS and FQNEAQ. This CDR3 has 14 residues. Losses at the gene ends were 4 bases for V and 6 bases for J; bases not matched to a gene: 8. In DNA, the CDR3 is TGTGCCAGCAGCTCCACCGGGACAGGAACCGAGCAGTACTTC. It specifies CASSSTGTGTEQYF.

This chain uses TRBV6-5 with TRBJ2-1; 11 positions agree with TRBD2. Germline trimming cut 4 bases from V and 5 bases from J; bases unmatched to any gene: 4. The germline V gene encodes CDR1 MNHEY and CDR2 SVGAGI. CDR3 length: 15 residues. CDR3: CASSSIAGGDNEQFF. CDR3 DNA: TGTGCCAGCAGTTCCATAGCGGGGGGGGACAATGAGCAGTTCTTC.

The sample holds one count of this clone. The chain couples TRBV5-1 to TRBJ2-3, with D tentatively TRBD2 (6 bases). Trimming removed 4 bases at V and 0 bases at J, with 18 bases between. This CDR3 is 17 amino acids long. Germline V CDR1 and CDR2: SGHRS, YFSETQ. CDR3 in amino acids: CASSPPDGRGSTDTQYF. CDR3 DNA: TGCGCCAGCAGCCCCCCAGATGGTCGGGGGAGCACAGATACGCAGTATTTT.

The CDR3 is CASSLSAGVTDTQYF. The CDR3, as DNA: TGTGCCAGCAGCTTGTCAGCGGGGGTCACAGATACGCAGTATTTT. This sequence joins TRBV5-6 and TRBJ2-3; 8 bases map to TRBD2. The CDR3 is 15 residues long. Germline loops: CDR1 SGHDT, CDR2 YYEEEE. The V gene end was trimmed by 1 base and the J gene end by 2 bases; junction bases not matched to a gene: 3.

V usage is TRBV4-1 and J usage is TRBJ2-2; D possibly corresponds to TRBD2 (6 bases). Germline lookup yields CDR1 MGHRA and CDR2 YSYEKL. The CDR3 covers 15 residues. V was pared by 1 base and J by 8 bases, with 14 bases between. CDR3 protein: CASSQGAGFFGELFF. CDR3 nucleotides: TGCGCCAGCAGCCAAGGGGCGGGGTTTTTTGGGGAGCTGTTTTTT.

This clone has a handful of counts. V usage is TRBV12-3 or TRBV12-4 and J usage is TRBJ1-2; no firm D call. This CDR3 is 9 amino acids long. The CDR3 DNA sequence: TGTGCGACGGGCTATGGCTACACCTTC. Protein: CATGYGYTF.

This chain links TRBV19 with TRBJ2-6; D remains unclear. Germline CDR1 is LNHDA and CDR2 is SQIVND (reference sequence). CDR3 length equals 18 residues. Trimming cost V 3 bases and J 0 bases, with 15 bases left between them. For the CDR3, the DNA is TGTGCCAGTAGTATGCGGCATCGAAACCCCTCTGGGGCCAACGTCCTGACTTTC. As protein: CASSMRHRNPSGANVLTF.

The gene calls are TRBV5-6 and TRBJ2-7; 7 nucleotides align to TRBD1. The CDR3 consists of 17 residues. The germline gives CDR1 SGHDT, CDR2 YYEEEE. The J segment lost 3 bases and the V segment lost 0 bases, leaving 12 bases of the junction unmatched. CDR3 region: CASSLVGAGTVNYEQYF. The CDR3 DNA sequence: TGTGCCAGCAGCTTGGTGGGGGCCGGGACAGTAAACTACGAGCAGTACTTC.

The table lists this clone with a few counts. In nucleotides, the CDR3 is TGTGCCAGCAGTTACCCACAGGGTACCACCATATATTTT. Translated, it gives CASSYPQGTTIYF. The V and J genes are TRBV6-5 and TRBJ1-3; D might be TRBD1 (6 bases). This CDR3 is built from 13 residues. V lost 2 bases and J 9 bases, leaving 11 bases between the germline ends. Germline V gene data show CDR1 as MNHEY and CDR2 as SVGAGI.

The chain recombines TRBV27 with TRBJ1-1; D gene unclear. Germline CDR1 is MNHEY and CDR2 is SMNVEV (reference sequence). This CDR3 has 12 residues. V lost 5 bases, J lost 6 bases, and 10 bases lay in between. The DNA for the CDR3 is TGTGCCAGCAGTAACCGGGGATCTGAAGCTTTCTTT. Translating gives CASSNRGSEAFF.

V gene TRBV30 combines with J gene TRBJ2-3; 14 bases are a match to TRBD2. J lost 11 bases, V lost 5 bases, and 12 bases had no gene match. Germline V lookup: CDR1 GTSNPN, CDR2 SVGIG (reference sequence). This CDR3 comprises 15 residues. The CDR3 sequence is CAWAPTSGGAGEQYF. The CDR3 DNA reads as TGTGCCTGGGCTCCGACTAGCGGGGGGGCCGGTGAGCAGTATTTT.

V gene TRBV9 combines with J gene TRBJ2-7, with 8 bases that match TRBD1. The CDR3 contains 15 residues. Trimming removed 2 bases from V and 3 bases from J; junction bases left unmatched: 7. From germline, CDR1 is SGDLS and CDR2 YYNGEE. The CDR3 protein is CASSVGQGPGYEQYF. The CDR3 coding sequence is TGTGCCAGCAGCGTCGGACAGGGCCCCGGCTACGAGCAGTACTTC.

The chain links TRBV6-6 to TRBJ1-4; a weak D match, TRBD1 (6 bases). The CDR3 length is 13 residues. V shed 9 bases and J shed 4 bases, with 12 bases lying between them. CDR1 is MNHNY, CDR2 SVGAGI, per germline (reference sequence). The CDR3 DNA is TGTGCCAGTCGGCAGGGGAGTAATGAAAAACTGTTTTTT. This encodes CASRQGSNEKLFF.

This clone was recorded a few times. The gene calls are TRBV29-1 and TRBJ1-2, with TRBD1 identical over 10 bases. V gave up 7 bases and J gave up 3 bases; unmatched junction bases: 2. The CDR3 spans 12 residues. From germline, CDR1 is SQVTM and CDR2 ANQGSEA. Written as DNA, the CDR3 is TGCAGCGCGGACAGGGGGTACTATGGCTACACCTTC. Its translation is CSADRGYYGYTF.

The V gene is TRBV11-2, the J gene TRBJ2-3, with 9 nucleotides matching TRBD2. The CDR3 covers 18 residues. V shed 1 base, J shed 0 bases, and the junction held 8 bases outside the gene matches. CDR1 and CDR2 from the germline V gene are SGHAT and FQNNGV. CDR3 nucleotides: TGTGCCAGCAGCTTAGTGTGGGCGGGGGGGCTGAGCACAGATACGCAGTATTTT. Translated: CASSLVWAGGLSTDTQYF.

The chain recombines TRBV9 with TRBJ2-3; TRBD1 agrees at 7 bases. V lost 4 bases and J lost 1; bases outside the gene matches: 3. The CDR3 is 14 residues long. Looked up from germline, CDR1 is SGDLS and CDR2 is YYNGEE. This CDR3 reads CASSFGQGTDTQYF. The CDR3 DNA is TGTGCCAGCAGCTTCGGACAGGGCACAGATACGCAGTATTTT.

V gene TRBV3-1 (or the pseudogene TRBV3-2) combines with J gene TRBJ1-1; no firm D call. Germline CDR1 reads LGHDT; CDR2 reads YNNKEL (reference sequence). This CDR3 contains 13 residues. The V gene lost 7 bases and the J gene lost 2 bases, with 11 bases spanning the gap. CDR3 protein: CASTRGLNTEAFF. The DNA of the CDR3 is TGTGCCAGCACCCGGGGTCTTAACACTGAAGCTTTCTTT.

The chain employs TRBV9 and TRBJ2-7; D is possibly TRBD2 (5 bases). The CDR3 has 16 residues. CDR1 and CDR2 (germline): SGDLS, YYNGEE. V was trimmed by 0 bases and J by 5 bases, leaving 18 bases between them. Written as DNA, the CDR3 is TGTGCCAGCAGCGTAGATGGTCTAGCCCTTGTGAACGAGCAGTACTTC. Translated, it gives CASSVDGLALVNEQYF.

The rearrangement uses TRBV5-4 and TRBJ1-1; tentative D call: TRBD1 (5 bases). There are 13 residues in the CDR3. The V gene lost 4 bases and the J gene lost 1 base, with 8 bases spanning the gap. Germline lookup yields CDR1 SGHNT and CDR2 YYREEE (reference sequence). The CDR3 coding sequence is TGTGCCAGCAGCAGACAGACGAACACTGAAGCTTTCTTT. Protein product: CASSRQTNTEAFF.

The chain joins TRBV5-4 to TRBJ2-7; 10 bases align to TRBD1. CDR1 is SGHNT and CDR2 is YYREEE in the germline V gene (reference sequence). V lost 3 bases and J lost 0; bases outside the gene matches: 0. The CDR3 sequence is 14 residues long. CDR3 nucleotides: TGTGCCAGCAGCTGGGACAGGGGCTCCTACGAGCAGTACTTC. Encoded protein: CASSWDRGSYEQYF.

The chain has TRBV7-9 and TRBJ2-4; D is possibly TRBD2 (5 bases). Trimming left V 7 bases short and J 4 bases short, with 14 bases between. CDR3 length: 14 amino acids. Per germline, CDR1 SEHNR and CDR2 FQNEAQ (reference sequence). The CDR3 DNA is TGTGCCAGCACCGATGCTGGCGGGAAAAACATTCAGTACTTC. Protein: CASTDAGGKNIQYF. The variable domain in full, completed from reference TRBV7-9 and TRBJ2-4, reads DTGVSQNPRHKITKRGQNVTFRCDPISEHNRLYWYRQTLGQGPEFLTYFQNEAQLEKSRLLSDRFSAERPKGSFSTLEIQRTEQGDSAMYLCASTDAGGKNIQYFGAGTRLSVL.